The TCR beta chain under discussion was sequenced for a study of shared clonotypes between healthy human individuals. Germline V CDR1 and CDR2: SGHAT, FQNNGV. This CDR3 has 13 amino acids. V lost 1 base to trimming and J lost 5 bases, with 8 bases between them. TCRdb's copy holds only in-frame clones and misses some; the assay was immunoSEQ multiplex PCR. The sample records millions of clones, more than 85% being singletons. The chain employs TRBV11-2 and TRBJ2-5; D remains ambiguous. This receptor was taken from a man aged 18-30 years in good health. Some clones in this sample may be carry-over from other donors' samples. Input material: naive CD4+ T cells from PBMCs. The subset here: CD45RA+ positively selected. In nucleotides, the CDR3 is TGTGCCAGCAGCTTAGGAGTTATGGAGACCCAGTACTTC. Amino acid sequence: CASSLGVMETQYF.